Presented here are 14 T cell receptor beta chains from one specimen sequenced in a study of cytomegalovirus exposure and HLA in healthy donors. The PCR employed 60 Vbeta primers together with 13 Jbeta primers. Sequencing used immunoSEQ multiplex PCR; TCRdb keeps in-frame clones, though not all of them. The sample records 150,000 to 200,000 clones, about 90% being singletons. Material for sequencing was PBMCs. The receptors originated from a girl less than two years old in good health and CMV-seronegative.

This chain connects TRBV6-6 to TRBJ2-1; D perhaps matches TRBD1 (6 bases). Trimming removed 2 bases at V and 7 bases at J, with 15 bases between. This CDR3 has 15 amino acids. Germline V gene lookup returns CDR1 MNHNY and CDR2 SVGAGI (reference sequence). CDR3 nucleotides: TGTGCCAGCAGTTACGAGGCAGGGGCTCGGAATGAGCAGTTCTTC. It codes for CASSYEAGARNEQFF.

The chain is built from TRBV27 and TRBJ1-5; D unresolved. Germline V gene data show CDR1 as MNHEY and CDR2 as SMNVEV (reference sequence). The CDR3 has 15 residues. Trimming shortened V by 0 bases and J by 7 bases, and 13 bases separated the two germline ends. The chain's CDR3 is CASSLSPLMGQPQHF. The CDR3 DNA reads TGTGCCAGCAGTTTATCCCCCCTGATGGGCCAGCCCCAGCATTTT.

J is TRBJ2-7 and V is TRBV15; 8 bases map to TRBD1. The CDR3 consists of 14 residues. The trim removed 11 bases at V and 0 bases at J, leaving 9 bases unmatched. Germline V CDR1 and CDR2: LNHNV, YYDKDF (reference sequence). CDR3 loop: CALPDRGPSYEQYF. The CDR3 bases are TGTGCCCTCCCAGACAGGGGACCCTCCTACGAGCAGTACTTC. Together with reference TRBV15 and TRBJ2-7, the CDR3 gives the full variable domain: DAMVIQNPRYQVTQFGKPVTLSCSQTLNHNVMYWYQQKSSQAPKLLFHYYDKDFNNEADTPDNFQSRRPNTSFCFLDIRSPGLGDTAMYLCALPDRGPSYEQYFGPGTRLTVT.

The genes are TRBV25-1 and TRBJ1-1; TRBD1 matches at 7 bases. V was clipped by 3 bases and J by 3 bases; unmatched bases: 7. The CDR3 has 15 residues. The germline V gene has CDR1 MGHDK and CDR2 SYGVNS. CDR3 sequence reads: CASSESRDRHTEAFF. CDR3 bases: TGTGCCAGCAGTGAGTCTCGGGACAGACACACTGAAGCTTTCTTT. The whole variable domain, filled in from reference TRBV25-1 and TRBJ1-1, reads EADIYQTPRYLVIGTGKKITLECSQTMGHDKMYWYQQDPGMELHLIHYSYGVNSTEKGDLSSESTVSRIRTEHFPLTLESARPSHTSQYLCASSESRDRHTEAFFGQGTRLTVV.

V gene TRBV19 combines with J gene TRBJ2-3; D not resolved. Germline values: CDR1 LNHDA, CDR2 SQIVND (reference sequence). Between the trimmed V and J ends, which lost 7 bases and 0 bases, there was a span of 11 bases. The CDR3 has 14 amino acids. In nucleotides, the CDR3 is TGTGCCAGTAAAGGTGGCGGAAGCACAGATACGCAGTATTTT. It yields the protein CASKGGGSTDTQYF. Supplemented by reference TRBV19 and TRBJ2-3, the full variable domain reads DGGITQSPKYLFRKEGQNVTLSCEQNLNHDAMYWYRQDPGQGLRLIYYSQIVNDFQKGDIAEGYSVSREKKESFPLTVTSAQKNPTAFYLCASKGGGSTDTQYFGPGTRLTVL.

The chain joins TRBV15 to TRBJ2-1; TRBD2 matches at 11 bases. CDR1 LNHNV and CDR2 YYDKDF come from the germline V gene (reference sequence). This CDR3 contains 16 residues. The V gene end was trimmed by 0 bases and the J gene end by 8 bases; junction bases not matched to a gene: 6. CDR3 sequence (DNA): TGTGCCACCAGCAGAGATCTCGGTAGCGGGAGGGATGAGCAGTTCTTC. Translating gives CATSRDLGSGRDEQFF. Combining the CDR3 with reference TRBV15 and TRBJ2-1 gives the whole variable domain DAMVIQNPRYQVTQFGKPVTLSCSQTLNHNVMYWYQQKSSQAPKLLFHYYDKDFNNEADTPDNFQSRRPNTSFCFLDIRSPGLGDTAMYLCATSRDLGSGRDEQFFGPGTRLTVL.

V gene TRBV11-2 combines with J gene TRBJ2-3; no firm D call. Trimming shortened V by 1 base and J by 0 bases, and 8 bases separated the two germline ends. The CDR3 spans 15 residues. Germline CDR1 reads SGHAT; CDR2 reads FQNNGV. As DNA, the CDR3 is TGTGCCAGCAGCTTAGTCGTGGCTAGCACAGATACGCAGTATTTT. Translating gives CASSLVVASTDTQYF.

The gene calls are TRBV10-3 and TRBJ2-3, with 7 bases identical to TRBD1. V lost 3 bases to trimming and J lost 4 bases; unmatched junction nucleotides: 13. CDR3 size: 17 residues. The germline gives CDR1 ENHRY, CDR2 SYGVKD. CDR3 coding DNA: TGTGCCATCAGTGATCCGGGGACAGCAAGGGGGCCAGATACGCAGTATTTT. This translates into CAISDPGTARGPDTQYF.

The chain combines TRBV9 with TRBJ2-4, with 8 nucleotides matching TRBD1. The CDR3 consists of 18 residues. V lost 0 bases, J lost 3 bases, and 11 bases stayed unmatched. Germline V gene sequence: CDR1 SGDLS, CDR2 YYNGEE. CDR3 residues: CASSVDPGGRRGKNIQYF. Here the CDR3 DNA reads TGTGCCAGCAGCGTAGATCCAGGGGGCCGGAGGGGCAAAAACATTCAGTACTTC. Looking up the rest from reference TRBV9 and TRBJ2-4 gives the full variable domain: DSGVTQTPKHLITATGQRVTLRCSPRSGDLSVYWYQQSLDQGLQFLIQYYNGEERAKGNILERFSAQQFPDLHSELNLSSLELGDSALYFCASSVDPGGRRGKNIQYFGAGTRLSVL.

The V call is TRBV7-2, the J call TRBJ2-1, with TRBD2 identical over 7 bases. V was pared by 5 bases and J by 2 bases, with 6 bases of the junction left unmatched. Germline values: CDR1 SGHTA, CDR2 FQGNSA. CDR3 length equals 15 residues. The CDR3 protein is CASSPRAGAYNEQFF. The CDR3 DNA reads TGTGCCAGCAGCCCTAGGGCGGGGGCCTACAATGAGCAGTTCTTC.

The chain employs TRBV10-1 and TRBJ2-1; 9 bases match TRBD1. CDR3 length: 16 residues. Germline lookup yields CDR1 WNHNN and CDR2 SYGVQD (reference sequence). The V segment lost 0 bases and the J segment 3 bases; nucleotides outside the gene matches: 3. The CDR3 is CASSESGTGRYNEQFF. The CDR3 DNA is TGCGCCAGCAGTGAGTCGGGGACAGGGCGCTACAATGAGCAGTTCTTC.

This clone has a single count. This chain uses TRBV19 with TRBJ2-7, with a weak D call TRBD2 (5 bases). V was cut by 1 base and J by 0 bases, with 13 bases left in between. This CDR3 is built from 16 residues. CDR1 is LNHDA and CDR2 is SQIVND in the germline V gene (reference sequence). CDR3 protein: CASSIGAGLSSYEQYF. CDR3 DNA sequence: TGTGCCAGTAGTATAGGCGCGGGTTTAAGCTCCTACGAGCAGTACTTC.

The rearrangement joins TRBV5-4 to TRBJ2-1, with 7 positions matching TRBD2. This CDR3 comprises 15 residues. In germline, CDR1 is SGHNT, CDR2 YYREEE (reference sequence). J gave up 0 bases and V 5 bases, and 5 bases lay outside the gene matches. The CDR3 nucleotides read TGTGCCAGCAGGTGGGGGGGGGACTCCTACAATGAGCAGTTCTTC. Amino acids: CASRWGGDSYNEQFF.

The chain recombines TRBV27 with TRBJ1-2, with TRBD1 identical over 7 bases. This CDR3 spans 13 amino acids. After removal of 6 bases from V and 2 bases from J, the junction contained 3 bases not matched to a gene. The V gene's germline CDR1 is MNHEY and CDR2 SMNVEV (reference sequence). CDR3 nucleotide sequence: TGTGCCAGCAGGCCAGGGGGAAACTATGGCTACACCTTC. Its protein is CASRPGGNYGYTF.